A selection of T cell receptor beta chains follows, all from one sample in a study of beta chain features in type 1 diabetes. The protocol was immunoSEQ multiplex PCR, while the TCRdb copy is restricted to in-frame clones and leaves out a portion. Of about 360,000 clones listed, around 12% are singletons. Material: naive CD4+ T cells from blood. The receptor set was obtained from a man younger than 30 in good health. Both conserved end residues are part of each CDR3. A D gene is named only where the DNA matches it firmly. The size field is filled for only some rows; it gives once, few, many or a size class.

j_call v_call d_call clone_size cdr3_aa cdr3_nt
TRBJ2-3 TRBV19 . . CASSTTRGNTQYF TGTGCCAGTAGTACCACTAGGGGGAATACGCAGTATTTT
TRBJ2-1 TRBV7-6 . . CASSSTRRAANNEQFF TGTGCCAGCAGCTCAACAAGGAGGGCGGCAAACAATGAGCAGTTCTTC
TRBJ1-1 TRBV28 TRBD1 once CASSPGQGMDEAFF TGTGCCAGCAGTCCCGGACAGGGGATGGATGAAGCTTTCTTT
TRBJ1-2 TRBV7-9 TRBD1 . CASSSRPGQGAVSGYTF TGTGCCAGCAGCTCCCGGCCGGGACAGGGGGCGGTCTCTGGCTACACCTTC
TRBJ2-3 TRBV7-2 TRBD2 . CASSLLAGGPDTQYF TGTGCCAGCAGCTTACTAGCGGGGGGTCCGGATACGCAGTATTTT
TRBJ2-1 TRBV7-9 . few CASSPPEGGEFF TGTGCCAGCAGCCCGCCCGAGGGTGGCGAGTTCTTC
TRBJ2-2 TRBV7-8 TRBD2 . CASSLARLAGGPGGELFF TGTGCCAGCAGCTTAGCCCGACTAGCGGGAGGGCCTGGCGGGGAGCTGTTTTTT
TRBJ2-4 TRBV27 . few CASSLTGTKNIQYF TGTGCCAGCAGTTTAACCGGGACTAAAAACATTCAGTACTTC
TRBJ2-5 TRBV6-5 . few CASSLLGRETQYF TGTGCCAGCAGTCTTTTGGGCCGGGAGACCCAGTACTTC
TRBJ1-5 TRBV6-5 TRBD1 . CASSPDRGRNQPQHF TGTGCCAGCAGTCCCGACAGGGGAAGGAATCAGCCCCAGCATTTT
TRBJ2-7 TRBV11-3 TRBD2 . CASSLEGGDEQYF TGTGCCAGCAGCTTAGAGGGGGGGGATGAGCAGTACTTC
TRBJ1-5 TRBV28 . . CASLTQGDQPQHF TGTGCCAGCTTAACTCAAGGGGATCAGCCCCAGCATTTT
TRBJ2-2 TRBV4-2 TRBD1 few CASSQDRTGAGELFF TGTGCCAGCAGCCAGGATCGGACAGGGGCCGGGGAGCTGTTTTTT
TRBJ1-1 TRBV7-2 . few CASSSQGNTEAFF TGTGCCAGCAGCTCTCAGGGGAACACTGAAGCTTTCTTT
TRBJ2-3 TRBV7-2 TRBD2 few CASQTTSARTDTQYF TGTGCCAGCCAGACAACTAGCGCCCGCACAGATACGCAGTATTTT
TRBJ1-1 TRBV5-1 . few CASSLGMFGQSNTEAFF TGCGCCAGCAGCTTGGGAATGTTTGGACAGTCGAACACTGAAGCTTTCTTT
TRBJ2-7 TRBV6-6 TRBD1 few CASSYGGQNYEQYF TGTGCCAGCAGTTACGGGGGACAGAACTACGAGCAGTACTTC
TRBJ2-6 TRBV30 TRBD1 few CAWIGQGSGANVLTF TGTGCCTGGATTGGACAGGGCTCTGGGGCCAACGTCCTGACTTTC
TRBJ1-5 TRBV19 . few CASSIAARVGQPQHF TGTGCCAGTAGTATTGCAGCCAGGGTCGGTCAGCCCCAGCATTTT
TRBJ2-5 TRBV15 TRBD1 . CATSRRFLGTGQETQYF TGTGCCACCAGCAGACGATTCCTCGGGACAGGGCAAGAGACCCAGTACTTC
TRBJ2-3 TRBV7-2 TRBD2 . CASSFHSGSRDTQYF TGTGCCAGCAGCTTCCATAGCGGGAGCAGAGATACGCAGTATTTT
TRBJ1-6 TRBV5-4 . few CASSSASEAYNSPLHF TGTGCCAGCAGCTCCGCCAGTGAGGCCTATAATTCACCCCTCCACTTT
TRBJ2-1 TRBV7-2 TRBD1 . CASSLALDRGDNEQFF TGTGCCAGCAGCTTAGCCCTGGACAGGGGGGACAATGAGCAGTTCTTC
TRBJ1-1 TRBV30 . . CAWSRGRDTEAFF TGTGCCTGGAGTAGAGGCAGGGACACTGAAGCTTTCTTT
TRBJ2-1 TRBV4-2 . few CASSQDWRLASYNEQFF TGTGCCAGCAGCCAAGATTGGAGGCTAGCTTCCTACAATGAGCAGTTCTTC
TRBJ2-3 TRBV27 . . CASRIRGGDTQYF TGTGCCAGCAGGATTAGGGGAGGAGATACGCAGTATTTT
TRBJ1-3 TRBV28 TRBD1 . CASSLRPGQGSGNTIYF TGTGCCAGCAGTTTACGTCCGGGACAGGGGTCTGGAAACACCATATATTTT
TRBJ2-3 TRBV6-1 . . CASSEARRGFRTDTQYF TGTGCCAGCAGTGAAGCCCGACGGGGTTTTCGCACAGATACGCAGTATTTT
TRBJ1-3 TRBV9 . . CASSVGPGELGNTIYF TGTGCCAGCAGCGTAGGTCCAGGGGAACTCGGAAACACCATATATTTT
TRBJ1-1 TRBV7-3 . . CASSLTRSEAFF TGTGCCAGCAGCTTAACTCGGAGTGAAGCTTTCTTT
TRBJ2-3 TRBV18 TRBD2 . CASSPLRGTSGGSDTQYF TGTGCCAGCTCACCACTAAGAGGGACTAGCGGGGGGTCAGATACGCAGTATTTT
TRBJ2-2 TRBV18 . few CASSTTFGSTGELFF TGTGCCAGCTCGACAACCTTCGGTAGCACCGGGGAGCTGTTTTTT
TRBJ2-1 TRBV27 TRBD2 . CASSLLAGGDEQFF TGTGCCAGCAGTTTACTAGCGGGGGGGGATGAGCAGTTCTTC
TRBJ2-4 TRBV10-3 . . CAISDGEQQLNIQYF TGTGCCATCAGTGATGGTGAACAGCAGTTGAACATTCAGTACTTC
TRBJ1-2 TRBV7-6 . few CASSSYRGTYGYTF TGTGCCAGCAGCTCCTATCGGGGGACCTATGGCTACACCTTC
TRBJ2-2 TRBV19 . few CASNWGTPNTGELFF TGTGCCAGTAACTGGGGGACTCCGAACACCGGGGAGCTGTTTTTT
TRBJ1-3 TRBV2 . few CASSQLGNTIYF TGTGCCAGCAGCCAATTGGGAAACACCATATATTTT
TRBJ2-1 TRBV23-1 TRBD1 many CASRTGQYNEQFF TGCGCCAGCAGGACGGGACAGTACAATGAGCAGTTCTTC
TRBJ2-1 TRBV13 . . CASSLGGTLTYNEQFF TGTGCCAGCAGCTTAGGTGGGACACTAACATACAATGAGCAGTTCTTC
TRBJ1-2 TRBV2 TRBD1 . CASTAGQGVGYGYTF TGTGCCAGCACCGCGGGACAGGGGGTCGGGTATGGCTACACCTTC
TRBJ2-3 TRBV19 . . CASSRGRTDTQYF TGTGCCAGTAGTAGGGGCAGAACAGATACGCAGTATTTT
TRBJ1-1 TRBV30 . . CARSTPGANTEAFF TGTGCCCGGAGTACTCCGGGAGCTAACACTGAAGCTTTCTTT
TRBJ2-7 TRBV28 TRBD1 . CASSLWTGGYEQYF TGTGCCAGCAGTTTATGGACAGGGGGCTACGAGCAGTACTTC
TRBJ2-2 TRBV4-1 TRBD2 . CASSPLRTSDLGGELFF TGCGCCAGCAGCCCACTACGGACTAGCGATTTAGGCGGGGAGCTGTTTTTT
TRBJ1-2 TRBV27 TRBD1 few CASSEGQPASGYTF TGTGCCAGCAGTGAGGGACAGCCAGCTTCTGGCTACACCTTC
TRBJ2-1 TRBV4-3 . many CASSQDIAAGEQFF TGCGCCAGCAGCCAAGATATAGCGGCTGGTGAGCAGTTCTTC
TRBJ2-7 TRBV30 . . CAWNRDNQQYF TGTGCCTGGAACCGGGACAACCAGCAGTACTTC
TRBJ2-7 TRBV9 . . CASSVQGSYEQYF TGTGCCAGCAGCGTTCAGGGATCCTACGAGCAGTACTTC
TRBJ2-6 TRBV6-5 . . CASSYYSSGANVLTF TGTGCCAGCAGCTATTACAGCTCTGGGGCCAACGTCCTGACTTTC
TRBJ2-5 TRBV27 TRBD2 few CASRLAGQETQYF TGTGCCAGCAGACTAGCGGGGCAAGAGACCCAGTACTTC
TRBJ2-1 TRBV6-1 . few CASFRGSYNEQFF TGTGCCAGCTTCCGGGGCTCCTACAATGAGCAGTTCTTC
TRBJ2-1 TRBV29-1 . few CSVANRDSGGNEQFF TGCAGCGTTGCTAACCGGGATTCCGGGGGAAATGAGCAGTTCTTC
TRBJ1-3 TRBV6-5 . few CASRLQESSGNTIYF TGTGCCAGCAGACTACAGGAAAGCTCTGGAAACACCATATATTTT
TRBJ1-1 TRBV18 TRBD1 . CASSPTSGTGPAEAFF TGTGCCAGCTCACCGACTTCCGGGACAGGGCCAGCTGAAGCTTTCTTT
TRBJ1-2 TRBV7-3 . . CASSLSGDYGYTF TGTGCCAGCAGCTTATCCGGGGACTATGGCTACACCTTC
TRBJ2-7 TRBV6-6 . . CASSYRGPEQYF TGTGCCAGCAGTTATAGAGGGCCCGAGCAGTACTTC
TRBJ2-2 TRBV18 TRBD1 few CASSPSQQGLGELFF TGTGCCAGCTCACCATCACAACAGGGGCTCGGGGAGCTGTTTTTT